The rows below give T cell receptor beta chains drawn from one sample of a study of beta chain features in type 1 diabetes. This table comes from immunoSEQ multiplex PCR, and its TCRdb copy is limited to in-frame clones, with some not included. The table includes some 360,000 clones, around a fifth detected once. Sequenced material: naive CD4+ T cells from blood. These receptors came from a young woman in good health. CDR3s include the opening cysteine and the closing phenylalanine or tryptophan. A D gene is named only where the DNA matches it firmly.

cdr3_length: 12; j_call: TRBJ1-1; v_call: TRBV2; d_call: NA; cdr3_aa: CASSLMNTEAFF
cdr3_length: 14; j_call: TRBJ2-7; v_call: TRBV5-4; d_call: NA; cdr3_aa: CASSFRQGPYEQYF
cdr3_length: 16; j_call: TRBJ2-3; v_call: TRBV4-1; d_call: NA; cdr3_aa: CASSRGAPLATDTQYF
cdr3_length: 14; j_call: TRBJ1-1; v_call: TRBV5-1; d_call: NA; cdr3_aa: CASGGGSEGTEAFF
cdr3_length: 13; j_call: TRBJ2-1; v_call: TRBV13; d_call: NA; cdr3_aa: CASSPRSYNEQFF
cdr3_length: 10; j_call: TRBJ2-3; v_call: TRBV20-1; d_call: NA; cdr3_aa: CSAIRDTQYF
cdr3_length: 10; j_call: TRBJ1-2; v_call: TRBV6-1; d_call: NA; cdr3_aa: CASTIYGYTF
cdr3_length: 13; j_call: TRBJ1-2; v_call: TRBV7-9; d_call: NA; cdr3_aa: CASSLYRDYGYTF
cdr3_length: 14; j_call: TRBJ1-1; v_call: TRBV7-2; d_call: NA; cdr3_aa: CASSVQGRDTEAFF
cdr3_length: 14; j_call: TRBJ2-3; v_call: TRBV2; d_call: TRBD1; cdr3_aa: CASSDDRGVDTQYF
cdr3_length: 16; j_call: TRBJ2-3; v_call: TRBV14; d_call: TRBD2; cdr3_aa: CASSRRLAGGTDTQYF
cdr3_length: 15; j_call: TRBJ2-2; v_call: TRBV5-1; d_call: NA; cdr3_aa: CASSFGTSPTGELFF
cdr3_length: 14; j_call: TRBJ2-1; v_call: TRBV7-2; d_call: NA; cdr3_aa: CASSLAPQGGEQFF
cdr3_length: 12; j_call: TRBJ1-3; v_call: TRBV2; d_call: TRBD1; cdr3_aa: CASSETGDRVVF
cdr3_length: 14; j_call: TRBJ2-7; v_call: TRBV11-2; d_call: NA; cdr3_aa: CAVRVGGAGNEQYF
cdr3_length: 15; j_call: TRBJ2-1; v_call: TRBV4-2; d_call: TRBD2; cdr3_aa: CASSGTSGTYNEQFF
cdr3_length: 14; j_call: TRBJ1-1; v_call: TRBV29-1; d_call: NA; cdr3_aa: CSVTRTILNTEAFF
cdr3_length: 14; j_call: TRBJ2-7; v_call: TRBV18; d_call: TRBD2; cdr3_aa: CASSPGLESYEQYF